This record covers a single T cell receptor beta chain. The data are from a study of blood T cell repertoires in COVID-19. Study context: Donors in the United States, Italy and Spain gave samples during acute or convalescent COVID-19. T cells, B-cell-depleted T cells, or PBMCs supplied cDNA or gDNA.

Per the authors' pipeline: Amplifying reference gene primers gave estimates of nucleated cell counts. TCRdb's copy holds only in-frame clones and misses some; the assay was immunoSEQ multiplex PCR. V and J calls and clone size are copied from that table; D and trimming were computed from the DNA. The repertoire holds roughly 73,000 clones, 89% seen once, with roughly 9.6% in the top ten. Trimming removed 6 bases from V and 5 bases from J; junction bases left unmatched: 9. CDR1 is MNHEY and CDR2 is SVGAGI in the germline V gene. There are 15 residues in the CDR3. The source material was peripheral blood. This sequence originates from a man older than 75 with acute or convalescent COVID-19. J is TRBJ1-1 and V is TRBV6-5; 10 bases are shared with TRBD1. This CDR3 is CASSRRDRGLTEAFF. The CDR3 region has the DNA TGTGCCAGCAGCCGCCGGGACAGGGGTTTAACTGAAGCTTTCTTT.